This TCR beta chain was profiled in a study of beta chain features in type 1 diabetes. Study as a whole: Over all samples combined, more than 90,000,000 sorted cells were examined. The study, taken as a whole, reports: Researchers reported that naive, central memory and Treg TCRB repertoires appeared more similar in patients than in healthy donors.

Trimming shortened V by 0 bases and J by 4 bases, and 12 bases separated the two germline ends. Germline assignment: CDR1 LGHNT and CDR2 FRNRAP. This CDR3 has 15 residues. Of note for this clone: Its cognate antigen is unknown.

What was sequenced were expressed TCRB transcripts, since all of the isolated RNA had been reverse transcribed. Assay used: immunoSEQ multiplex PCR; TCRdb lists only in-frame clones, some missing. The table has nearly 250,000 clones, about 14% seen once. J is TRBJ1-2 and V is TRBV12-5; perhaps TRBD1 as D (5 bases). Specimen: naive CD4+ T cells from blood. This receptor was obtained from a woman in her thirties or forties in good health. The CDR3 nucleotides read TGTGCTAGTGGTTTGGTACAGGCGGTCTTCTATGGCTACACCTTC. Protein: CASGLVQAVFYGYTF.